These T cell receptor beta chains were read from a single sample in a study of cytomegalovirus exposure and HLA in healthy donors. Using immunoSEQ multiplex PCR, the repertoire was profiled, and TCRdb retains in-frame clones only, with some absent. The sample holds tens of thousands of clones; roughly 76% are singletons and the top ten take 3% to 4%. The specimen sequenced was PBMCs. The receptors were gathered from a young man in good health and CMV-seronegative. Each CDR3 is given with its conserved first and last residue. Fields, in order: CDR3 DNA, CDR3 protein, J gene, D gene, V gene, clone size. The D gene is left open where the match is weak. A clone size is listed for some rows: how often the clone was seen (once, few, many), or a class if it is expanded.

cdr3_nt: TGTGCCAGCAGACCCAGGACAGGGGTTAACTTTGAAGCTTTCTTT
cdr3_aa: CASRPRTGVNFEAFF
j_call: TRBJ1-1
d_call: TRBD1
v_call: TRBV13
clone_size: -

cdr3_nt: TGTGCCAGCAGCTTAACAGGGGGAGACTATGGCTACACCTTC
cdr3_aa: CASSLTGGDYGYTF
j_call: TRBJ1-2
d_call: TRBD1
v_call: TRBV7-9
clone_size: -

cdr3_nt: TGTGCCAGCAGCTTGGGGAACAGGGTAGGCGAAAAACTGTTTTTT
cdr3_aa: CASSLGNRVGEKLFF
j_call: TRBJ1-4
d_call: -
v_call: TRBV5-6
clone_size: -

cdr3_nt: TGTGCCAGTAGTACCGCGGGACCCTCGCACCAGCCCCAGCATTTT
cdr3_aa: CASSTAGPSHQPQHF
j_call: TRBJ1-5
d_call: -
v_call: TRBV19
clone_size: -

cdr3_nt: TGTGCAAGTCGCACAGTGGACTTTCATTTTAAGCTCACTAGCACAGATACGCAGTATTTT
cdr3_aa: CASRTVDFHFKLTSTDTQYF
j_call: TRBJ2-3
d_call: -
v_call: TRBV12-2
clone_size: few

cdr3_nt: TGTGCCACCAGCAGTGGGGACAGGGGTAGCAATCAGCCCCAGCATTTT
cdr3_aa: CATSSGDRGSNQPQHF
j_call: TRBJ1-5
d_call: TRBD1
v_call: TRBV15
clone_size: -

cdr3_nt: TGTGCCAGCAGCGCCCAGGGGAGATGGGGCTACACCTTC
cdr3_aa: CASSAQGRWGYTF
j_call: TRBJ1-2
d_call: -
v_call: TRBV7-9
clone_size: -

cdr3_nt: TGTGCCAGCAGTTTTGGGGCAGCGGGACCCCAGCATTTT
cdr3_aa: CASSFGAAGPQHF
j_call: TRBJ1-5
d_call: -
v_call: TRBV28
clone_size: -

cdr3_nt: TGTGCCAGTACAGGGGATGTCACTGAAGCTTTCTTT
cdr3_aa: CASTGDVTEAFF
j_call: TRBJ1-1
d_call: TRBD1
v_call: TRBV2
clone_size: -

cdr3_nt: TGTGCCAGCAGTTTACAGGGGGCAGGTGAAAAACTGTTTTTT
cdr3_aa: CASSLQGAGEKLFF
j_call: TRBJ1-4
d_call: TRBD1
v_call: TRBV27
clone_size: -

cdr3_nt: TGTGCCAGCAGCTTAAGGCAGGGGGGTTCACCCCTCCACTTT
cdr3_aa: CASSLRQGGSPLHF
j_call: TRBJ1-6
d_call: TRBD1
v_call: TRBV7-3
clone_size: once

cdr3_nt: TGTGCCAGCAGCGCTCACGGACTAGCAAGGGGGTACAATGAGCAGTTCTTC
cdr3_aa: CASSAHGLARGYNEQFF
j_call: TRBJ2-1
d_call: TRBD2
v_call: TRBV9
clone_size: -

cdr3_nt: TGTGCCAGCAGCGTGGGGACAGGCACTGAAGCTTTCTTT
cdr3_aa: CASSVGTGTEAFF
j_call: TRBJ1-1
d_call: TRBD1
v_call: TRBV9
clone_size: -

cdr3_nt: TGTGCCAGCAAAATTGGGACAAAAACTGAAGCTTTCTTT
cdr3_aa: CASKIGTKTEAFF
j_call: TRBJ1-1
d_call: -
v_call: TRBV28
clone_size: -